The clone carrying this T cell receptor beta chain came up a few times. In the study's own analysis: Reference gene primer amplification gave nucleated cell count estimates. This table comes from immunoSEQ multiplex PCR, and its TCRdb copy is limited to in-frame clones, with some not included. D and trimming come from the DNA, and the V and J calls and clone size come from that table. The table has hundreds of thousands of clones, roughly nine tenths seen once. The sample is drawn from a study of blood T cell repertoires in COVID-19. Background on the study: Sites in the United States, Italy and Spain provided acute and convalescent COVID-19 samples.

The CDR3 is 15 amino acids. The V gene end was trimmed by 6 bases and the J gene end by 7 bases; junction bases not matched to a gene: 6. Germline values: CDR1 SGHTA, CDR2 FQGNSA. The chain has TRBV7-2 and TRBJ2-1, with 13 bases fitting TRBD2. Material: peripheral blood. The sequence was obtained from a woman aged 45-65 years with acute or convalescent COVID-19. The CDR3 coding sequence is TGTGCCAGCAGATTGGGACTAGCGGGGCGGAATGAGCAGTTCTTC. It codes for CASRLGLAGRNEQFF.